These T cell receptor beta chains were read from a single sample in a study of T cell responses to AZD1222 COVID-19 vaccine. Repertoires were generated with immunoSEQ multiplex PCR, while TCRdb's copy carries only in-frame clones and drops some. The table shows approximately 73,000 clones, with around four fifths occurring only once. Sample: peripheral blood, taken on day 0 of AZD1222 vaccination. These receptors all stem from an adult in good health. Both conserved end residues are trimmed from each CDR3. Clone size is not always given. Where it is, it says once, few, many or a class for expanded clones.

V gene: TRBV5-4
J gene: TRBJ2-1
clone size: .
CDR3 protein: ASSLADRTSGYNEQF

V gene: TRBV10-3
J gene: TRBJ2-7
clone size: .
CDR3 protein: AISDLGSSYEQY

V gene: TRBV4-3
J gene: TRBJ1-2
clone size: .
CDR3 protein: ASSQEADYGYT

V gene: TRBV5-1
J gene: TRBJ1-4
clone size: .
CDR3 protein: ASSLTGQEKLF

V gene: TRBV5-4
J gene: TRBJ2-7
clone size: .
CDR3 protein: ASSLKGAYEQY

V gene: TRBV25-1
J gene: TRBJ1-2
clone size: .
CDR3 protein: ASSVGNRGLRGYT

V gene: TRBV7-2
J gene: TRBJ2-3
clone size: .
CDR3 protein: ASSVWDRAADTQY

V gene: TRBV18
J gene: TRBJ2-2
clone size: .
CDR3 protein: ASLIAEGQGVCWIGAGELF

V gene: TRBV27
J gene: TRBJ1-5
clone size: .
CDR3 protein: ASSFPGMPQH

V gene: TRBV11-2
J gene: TRBJ2-7
clone size: .
CDR3 protein: ASSHIYRGLYEQY

V gene: TRBV27
J gene: TRBJ2-2
clone size: .
CDR3 protein: ASRVRAADTGELF

V gene: TRBV28
J gene: TRBJ1-2
clone size: .
CDR3 protein: ASSLRVSDGYT

V gene: TRBV4-1
J gene: TRBJ2-5
clone size: .
CDR3 protein: ASSQDRTGGVQETQY

V gene: TRBV6-5
J gene: TRBJ1-1
clone size: .
CDR3 protein: ASRPDRVNTEAF

V gene: TRBV3-1/TRBV3-2
J gene: TRBJ2-7
clone size: .
CDR3 protein: ASSQAVAGTGKPYYYEQY

V gene: TRBV7-8
J gene: TRBJ2-6
clone size: .
CDR3 protein: ASSLTRFTGANVLT

V gene: TRBV15
J gene: TRBJ2-1
clone size: .
CDR3 protein: ATSRGGGRDNEQF

V gene: TRBV20-1
J gene: TRBJ2-5
clone size: .
CDR3 protein: SASSRAGASETQY

V gene: TRBV20-1
J gene: TRBJ1-1
clone size: .
CDR3 protein: SASGQGGFEAF

V gene: TRBV6-5
J gene: TRBJ2-2
clone size: .
CDR3 protein: ASSYSSGSTTGELF

V gene: TRBV7-2
J gene: TRBJ1-1
clone size: .
CDR3 protein: ASGQQGRTEAF

V gene: TRBV4-3
J gene: TRBJ2-1
clone size: .
CDR3 protein: ASSQDWSLGVGDEQF

V gene: TRBV30
J gene: TRBJ1-6
clone size: .
CDR3 protein: AWSKGQDNSPLH

V gene: TRBV30
J gene: TRBJ1-4
clone size: .
CDR3 protein: AWSAGGRGEKLF

V gene: TRBV6-5
J gene: TRBJ2-7
clone size: .
CDR3 protein: ASSYEMGRSSYEQY

V gene: TRBV6-1
J gene: TRBJ2-7
clone size: .
CDR3 protein: ASSEVNGGEQY

V gene: TRBV11-2
J gene: TRBJ2-5
clone size: .
CDR3 protein: ASSFTVIQETQY

V gene: TRBV7-9
J gene: TRBJ2-1
clone size: .
CDR3 protein: ASSFSLAVYNEQF

V gene: TRBV2
J gene: TRBJ2-7
clone size: once
CDR3 protein: ASSPGTGNYEQY

V gene: TRBV7-2
J gene: TRBJ2-2
clone size: .
CDR3 protein: ASSARRAGELF

V gene: TRBV4-3
J gene: TRBJ2-2
clone size: once
CDR3 protein: ASSQDYRQGGTGELF

V gene: TRBV2
J gene: TRBJ2-7
clone size: .
CDR3 protein: ASLSQGAAEQY

V gene: TRBV4-3
J gene: TRBJ2-7
clone size: .
CDR3 protein: ASSQDPSGQGSYEQY

V gene: TRBV6-5
J gene: TRBJ2-1
clone size: .
CDR3 protein: ASSYGQGNGDEQF

V gene: TRBV6-5
J gene: TRBJ2-7
clone size: .
CDR3 protein: ATLPPLAGAGQY

V gene: TRBV19
J gene: TRBJ1-2
clone size: .
CDR3 protein: ASSIRPENYGYT

V gene: TRBV7-8
J gene: TRBJ1-5
clone size: .
CDR3 protein: ASSPIGSAGTGGGQPQH

V gene: TRBV5-1
J gene: TRBJ2-1
clone size: .
CDR3 protein: ASSPNRLQAGGNEQF

V gene: TRBV6-5
J gene: TRBJ2-3
clone size: once
CDR3 protein: ASSRLAPSDTQY